The following is a T cell receptor beta chain sequence with its context. Antigen specificity is unknown. Using its own MiXCR run on the reads, TCRdb lists one record per CDR3 protein. The table shows approximately 1,000,000 distinct CDR3 sequences, with more than 25% occurring only once. The source of the sample is a study of T cell repertoires in cytomegalovirus infection. Turning to the study itself: CMV epitopes used comprised recently identified HLA-C-restricted ones and well-studied HLA-B-restricted ones. TCR beta signatures that were public indicated CMV infection and matching HLA type.

V lost 5 bases, J lost 0 bases, and 8 bases stayed unmatched. CDR1 SEHNR and CDR2 FQNEAQ come from the germline V gene (reference sequence). The CDR3 extends over 17 amino acids. Study outcomes and limitations: Dominating the ex vivo response were TCR beta clonotypes that were CMV-specific and HLA-C-restricted.

The starting material was cultured CD8+ T cells from PBMCs, obtained from culture after CMV antigen stimulation. This sequence was found in a human donor in good health (CMV status not recorded). Some clones in this sample may be carry-over from other donors' samples. The J gene is TRBJ2-7, the V gene TRBV7-9, with 12 bases identical to TRBD2. The CDR3 here is CASSHTSGGTSSYEQYF. CDR3 nucleotide sequence: TGTGCCAGCAGCCACACTAGCGGGGGGACGTCCTCCTACGAGCAGTACTTC.